Presented here are 2 T cell receptor beta chains from one specimen sequenced in a study of blood T cell repertoires in COVID-19. Produced via immunoSEQ multiplex PCR; TCRdb's table is partial and in-frame only. This sample has over 300,000 clones, with approximately 85% found just once. Material: peripheral blood. These receptors were obtained from a human donor in a cohort sampled during active COVID-19.

The chain uses TRBV25-1 and TRBJ2-3; a weak D match, TRBD2 (5 bases). Deletions cut 6 bases from V and 2 bases from J, with 9 bases between. This CDR3 comprises 13 residues. Germline V CDR1 and CDR2: MGHDK, SYGVNS. The CDR3 DNA is TGTGCCAGCAGCCGGGGATTCACAGATACGCAGTATTTT. Its protein product is CASSRGFTDTQYF.

The chain couples TRBV7-9 to TRBJ1-1; 7 nucleotides agree with TRBD1. Germline trimming cut 3 bases from V and 3 bases from J; bases unmatched to any gene: 4. The CDR3 is made up of 14 amino acids. Germline V lookup: CDR1 SEHNR, CDR2 FQNEAQ (reference sequence). The CDR3 protein is CASSFSQGDTEAFF. CDR3 DNA sequence: TGTGCCAGCAGCTTCTCTCAGGGGGACACTGAAGCTTTCTTT.